Below, 15 T cell receptor beta chains from the same sample are listed, as sequenced in a study of molecular identifiers for immune sequencing clone quantification. From the PCR reads, TCRdb called clonotypes with MiXCR, one entry per CDR3 protein. The sample has 300,000 to 400,000 distinct CDR3 sequences, about 21% seen once. Sequenced material: naive CD8+ T cells from blood, with Jurkat cell RNA spiked in. Subset described: FACS-sorted CD8+CD4-CCR7+CD45RA+ naive T cells. Receptor source: a human donor in good health. Some libraries in this study had Jurkat cell RNA spiked in.

This clonotype occurred many times. The chain employs TRBV2 and TRBJ1-4, with D possibly TRBD1 on 5 matching bases. The V gene's germline CDR1 is SNHLY and CDR2 FYNNEI. The V gene lost 3 bases and the J gene lost 4 bases, with 15 bases spanning the gap. The CDR3 loop spans 16 amino acids. The CDR3 reads CASSDASGTVNEKLFF. CDR3 in DNA: TGTGCCAGCAGTGACGCCTCCGGGACCGTTAATGAAAAACTGTTTTTT. The full variable domain, its missing parts supplied by reference TRBV2 and TRBJ1-4, is EPEVTQTPSHQVTQMGQEVILRCVPISNHLYFYWYRQILGQKVEFLVSFYNNEISEKSEIFDDQFSVERPDGSNFTLKIRSTKLEDSAMYFCASSDASGTVNEKLFFGSGTQLSVL.

This clonotype was seen many times. The chain carries TRBV6-2 or TRBV6-3 and TRBJ2-5; TRBD2 is a possible D gene (6 bases). V gave up 8 bases and J gave up 4 bases, with 20 bases separating them. The CDR3 extends over 15 amino acids. CDR1 and CDR2 from the germline V gene are MNHEY and SVGEGT. DNA of the CDR3: TGTGCCAGCTACCTTCGCGGGGTGTCAGGAGAGACCCAGTACTTC. Its translation: CASYLRGVSGETQYF.

In the case of this clonotype: Being one base from a much bigger clone, this may be a read error. As the CDR3 is not closed by the conserved phenylalanine or tryptophan, this likely results from a read error. The chain joins TRBV6-2 or TRBV6-3 to TRBJ2-7; D possibly uses TRBD1 or TRBD2 (5 bases each). The germline CDR1 and CDR2 sequences are MNHEY and SVGEGT. V was pared by 8 bases and J by 3 bases, with 14 bases between. This CDR3 has 13 amino acids. CDR3 loop: CASGPFGGYEQYL. The CDR3, as DNA: TGTGCCAGCGGTCCCTTTGGGGGCTACGAGCAGTACCTC.

As concerns this clonotype: The junction departs from the called germline gene at one end, perhaps through a read error. The chain has TRBV7-6 and TRBJ2-2, with D perhaps TRBD2 (6 bases). This CDR3 spans 21 amino acids. Per germline, CDR1 SGHVS and CDR2 FNYEAQ. For the CDR3, the DNA is TGTGCCAGCAGCTTAGCGCTTATCGGGAGTCGAAACTCCGCGAACACCAGGGAGCTGTTTTTT. As protein: CASSLALIGSRNSANTRELFF.

This clonotype occurred a few times. CDR3 coding DNA: TGTGCCAGCACTAGCGGGGGGTTGGCAGATACGCAGTATTTT. Amino acid sequence: CASTSGGLADTQYF. The rearrangement joins TRBV11-2 to TRBJ2-3; 11 bases map to TRBD2. There are 14 residues in the CDR3. V shed 7 bases, J shed 4 bases, and the junction held 4 bases outside the gene matches. Germline values: CDR1 SGHAT, CDR2 FQNNGV.

Concerning this clonotype: A single base separates this from a much larger clone, so it may be a read error. The chain uses TRBV19 and TRBJ1-1; D remains ambiguous. This CDR3 comprises 15 residues. The V end lost 3 bases, the J end lost 0 bases, and 11 bases lay between the germline ends. CDR1 and CDR2 (germline): LNHDA, SQIVND (reference sequence). In DNA form, the CDR3 reads TGTGCCAGTAGTATGTATGGGGATTTGAACACTGAAGCTTTCTTT. This sequence encodes CASSMYGDLNTEAFF.

Regarding this clonotype: One junction end does not reproduce the germline sequence, and a read error may be involved. V is TRBV5-5 and J is TRBJ1-2; no definite D call. CDR3 length: 12 amino acids. The germline gives CDR1 SGHKS, CDR2 YYEKEE (reference sequence). The CDR3 DNA reads as TGTGCCTGCAGCACCCCGGACGGAGACTACACCTTC. Residues: CACSTPDGDYTF.

Note on this clonotype: Likely a read error: the CDR3 ends without its conserved phenylalanine or tryptophan. The V call is TRBV27, the J call TRBJ2-7, with 12 bases identical to TRBD2. The germline V gene has CDR1 MNHEY and CDR2 SMNVEV (reference sequence). The V segment lost 6 bases and the J segment 3 bases; nucleotides outside the gene matches: 6. The CDR3 is made up of 15 amino acids. The CDR3 sequence: CASSLTSGGLYEQYL. The CDR3 coding sequence is TGTGCCAGCAGCTTAACTAGCGGGGGGCTCTACGAGCAGTACCTC.

The chain's CDR3 is CASSLYPPPGPNTEAFF. CDR3 DNA: TGTGCCAGCAGTTTATACCCCCCCCCGGGACCGAACACTGAAGCTTTCTTT. The chain employs TRBV27 and TRBJ1-1, with D possibly matching TRBD1 (5 bases). Trimming took 1 base from V and 1 from J, leaving 16 bases between them. Germline CDR1 is MNHEY and CDR2 is SMNVEV (reference sequence). CDR3 size: 17 residues.

A remark on this clonotype: An end of the junction differs from the germline gene, which may be a read error. This chain connects TRBV6-5 to TRBJ1-1; D is possibly TRBD1 (5 bases). The CDR3 spans 13 residues. Germline CDR1 MNHEY, CDR2 SVGAGI. The DNA of the CDR3 is TGTGCCAGCAGTCAGGGACCTGGCACTGAAGCTTCCTTT. The encoded protein is CASSQGPGTEASF.

In the case of this clonotype: It may be a read error: a sequence one base away is much more abundant. The chain carries TRBV9 and TRBJ2-3; D gene ambiguous. CDR1 and CDR2 (germline): SGDLS, YYNGEE. The CDR3 totals 14 residues. In DNA form, the CDR3 reads TGTGTCAGCAGCGTAGCATCGTATGGAGATACGCAGTATTTT. Its translation is CVSSVASYGDTQYF.

Comments on this clonotype: With a much larger clone just one base away, this may be a read error. V and J are TRBV12-5 and TRBJ2-7, with unresolved D. Trimming removed 6 bases from V and 3 bases from J, with 15 bases in between. This CDR3 spans 14 amino acids. Germline loops: CDR1 LGHNT, CDR2 FRNRAP. CDR3 bases: TGTGCTAGTGGCAAGGCTGCGCGGAACTACGAGCAGTACTTC. Protein sequence: CASGKAARNYEQYF. The full variable domain, with the rest looked up from reference TRBV12-5 and TRBJ2-7, is DARVTQTPRHKVTEMGQEVTMRCQPILGHNTVFWYRQTMMQGLELLAYFRNRAPLDDSGMPKDRFSAEMPDATLATLKIQPSEPRDSAVYFCASGKAARNYEQYFGPGTRLTVT.

This clonotype was recorded at least ten times. This sequence joins TRBV19 and TRBJ2-7; possible D gene TRBD2, 5 bases. Germline V lookup: CDR1 LNHDA, CDR2 SQIVND (reference sequence). The CDR3 spans 11 residues. CDR3 in amino acids: CATEEGYEQYF. In DNA form, the CDR3 reads TGTGCAACGGAGGAAGGTTACGAGCAGTACTTC.

This clonotype was observed at least ten times. The V gene is TRBV9, the J gene TRBJ2-2; D gene unclear. CDR3 size: 17 residues. Germline values: CDR1 SGDLS, CDR2 YYNGEE. V was pared by 0 bases and J by 0 bases, with 12 bases between. The DNA of the CDR3 is TGTGCCAGCAGCGTAGACCCCAAGACAACGAACACCGGGGAGCTGTTTTTT. The encoded protein is CASSVDPKTTNTGELFF.

This clonotype was counted many times. This chain joins TRBV15 and TRBJ2-6; D call uncertain. The CDR3 is made up of 18 amino acids. Germline values: CDR1 LNHNV, CDR2 YYDKDF (reference sequence). Trimming removed 1 base from V and 2 bases from J, with 15 bases in between. The CDR3 region is CATSRAQTQAAGANVLTF. The CDR3 nucleotides are TGTGCCACCAGCAGAGCCCAAACCCAAGCAGCTGGGGCCAACGTCCTGACTTTC.